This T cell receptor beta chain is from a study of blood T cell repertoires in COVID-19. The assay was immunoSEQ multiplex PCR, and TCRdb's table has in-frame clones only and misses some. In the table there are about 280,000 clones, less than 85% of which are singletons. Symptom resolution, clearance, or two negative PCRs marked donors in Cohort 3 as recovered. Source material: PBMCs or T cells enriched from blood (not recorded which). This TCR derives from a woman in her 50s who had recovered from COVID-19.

CDR3 bases: TGTGCCAGCAGCCCCTGGGGGCGCGCCTACACCTTC. This translates into CASSPWGRAYTF. The chain joins TRBV6-6 to TRBJ1-2; perhaps TRBD1 as D (6 bases). The CDR3 spans 12 residues. Germline CDR1 MNHNY, CDR2 SVGAGI (reference sequence). The V and J ends lost 6 bases and 10 bases respectively, with 15 bases between them.